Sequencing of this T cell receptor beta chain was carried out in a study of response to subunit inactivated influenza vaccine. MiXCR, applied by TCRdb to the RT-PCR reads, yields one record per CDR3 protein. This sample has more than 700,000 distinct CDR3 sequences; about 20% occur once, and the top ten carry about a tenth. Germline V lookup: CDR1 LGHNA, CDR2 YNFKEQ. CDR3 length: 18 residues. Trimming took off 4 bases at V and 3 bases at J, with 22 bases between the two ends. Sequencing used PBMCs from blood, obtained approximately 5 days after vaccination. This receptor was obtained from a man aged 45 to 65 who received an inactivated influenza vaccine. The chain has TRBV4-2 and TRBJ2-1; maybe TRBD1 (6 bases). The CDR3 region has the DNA TGTGCCAGCAGCCTCTATGGAGGACAGTTTACCTACTACAATGAGCAGTTCTTC. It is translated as CASSLYGGQFTYYNEQFF.